The sequence of this TCR beta chain was determined in a study of blood T cell repertoires in COVID-19. J gave up 7 bases and V 1 base, and 4 bases lay outside the gene matches. The CDR3 runs 14 residues. Germline V gene lookup returns CDR1 KGHSH and CDR2 LQKENI. Assay: immunoSEQ multiplex PCR; the TCRdb copy retains only in-frame clones and omits some. This table has under 250,000 clones, about 81% appearing once. The receptor's source is a woman between 70 and 85 years old with COVID-19, enrolled during active disease. Sample: peripheral blood. This rearrangement joins TRBV18 to TRBJ1-1; 9 bases agree with TRBD1. The CDR3 here is CASSPRTGEGEAFF. CDR3 sequence (DNA): TGTGCCAGCTCACCACGGACAGGGGAGGGTGAAGCTTTCTTT. The full variable domain, its missing parts supplied by reference TRBV18 and TRBJ1-1, is NAGVMQNPRHLVRRRGQEARLRCSPMKGHSHVYWYRQLPEEGLKFMVYLQKENIIDESGMPKERFSAEFPKEGPSILRIQQVVRGDSAAYFCASSPRTGEGEAFFGQGTRLTVV.